The TCR beta chain under discussion was sequenced for a study of T cell repertoires in cytomegalovirus infection (dated by TCRdb to about 2019). General notes on the study: Because public TCR beta signatures pointed to carriage of CMV infection together with the matching HLA type, the HLA type of each donor mattered for the analysis.

There are 15 amino acids in the CDR3, from cysteine to phenylalanine inclusive. Kept here is only the CDR3 DNA, which spans 45 bases and is read in frame from base 1. The trim is 0 bases for V and 5 bases for J, with a gap of 13 bases between the germline ends. Sequences LGHDT (CDR1) and YNNKEL (CDR2) are obtained from the germline V gene (reference sequence). Sequencing relied on an Illumina HiSeq 1500. Starting from the raw public reads, TCRdb applied fastp trimming at Q25, assembled clones with MiXCR and retained in-frame beta chains. When rows share a CDR3 protein, they turn into one entry using the most common DNA and genes. This sample comprises approximately 500,000 distinct CDR3 sequences, approximately 15% of them detected only once. More than 20% of the sample is held by the ten biggest clonotypes. What the research found in general, with its limitations: Carriers of CMV infection plus the relevant HLA type were discriminated by the cumulative frequency of public TCR beta family members in the study cohort and in an independent approximately 400-donor cohort. The ex vivo response was dominated by HLA-C-restricted CMV-specific TCR beta clonotypes, which also provided the single most frequent clonotype in two of eight donors.

Regarding this clonotype: Its antigen has not been determined. Base qualities are not at hand, and no much larger clone is one base apart.

This clonotype was sampled from a human donor in good health (CMV status not recorded). Some clones in this sample may be carry-over from other donors' samples. This chain is built from TRBV3-1 and TRBJ1-1; the D gene is not confidently resolved. The specimen sequenced was CD8+ T cells from PBMCs. The CDR3 has the sequence CASSQDPGVLTEAFF. The nucleotide sequence reads as follows: TGTGCCAGCAGCCAAGATCCGGGCGTTCTGACTGAAGCTTTCTTT.